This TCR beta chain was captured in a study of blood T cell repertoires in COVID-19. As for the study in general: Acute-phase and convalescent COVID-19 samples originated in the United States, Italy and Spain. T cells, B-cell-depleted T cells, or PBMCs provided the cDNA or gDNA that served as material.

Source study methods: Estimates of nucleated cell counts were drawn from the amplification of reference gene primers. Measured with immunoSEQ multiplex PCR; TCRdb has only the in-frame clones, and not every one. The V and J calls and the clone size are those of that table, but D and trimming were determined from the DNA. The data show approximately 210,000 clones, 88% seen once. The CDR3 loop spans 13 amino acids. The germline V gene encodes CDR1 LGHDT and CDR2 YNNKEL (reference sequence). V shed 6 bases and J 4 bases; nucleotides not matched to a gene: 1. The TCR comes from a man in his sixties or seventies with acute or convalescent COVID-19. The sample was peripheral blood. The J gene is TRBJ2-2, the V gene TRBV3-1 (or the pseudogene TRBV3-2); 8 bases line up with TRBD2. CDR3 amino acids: CASRLAVTGELFF. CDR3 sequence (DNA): TGTGCCAGCAGACTAGCGGTCACCGGGGAGCTGTTTTTT.